This T cell receptor beta chain was captured in a study of radiotherapy plus CTLA-4 blockade in lung cancer. TCRdb keeps only in-frame clones here, not all; method: immunoSEQ multiplex PCR. The sample yields tens of thousands of clones, approximately 86% seen once. This sample comprised peripheral blood, obtained from a patient treated with radiotherapy plus ipilimumab. The TCR originated in a human donor with non-small cell lung cancer that progressed on radiotherapy plus ipilimumab.

The CDR3 bases are TGCGCCAGCAGCTTGGTGGCGACCCCGAACACCGGGGAGCTGTTTTTT. It is translated as CASSLVATPNTGELFF. The rearrangement uses TRBV5-1 and TRBJ2-2; D is ambiguous. CDR1 is SGHRS, CDR2 YFSETQ, per germline. This CDR3 contains 16 residues. Trimming took off 0 bases at V and 0 bases at J, with 9 bases between the two ends.